The clone carrying this TCR beta chain was counted many times. Its target is unknown. This CDR3 has 16 residues. After removal of 0 bases from V and 14 bases from J, the junction contained 13 bases not matched to a gene. Germline loops: CDR1 SGHTA, CDR2 FQGTGA. This sample is drawn from a study of T cells in Graves' hyperthyroidism and ophthalmopathy. Broader study findings: Ophthalmopathy was separated from stable hyperthyroidism by a 13 V-J model. Ophthalmopathy was identified by the model a median about 6.4 months ahead of onset.

Exclusion of patients followed from uncontrolled infection, other autoimmune disease, pregnancy or lactation. The TCR beta CDR3 regions underwent amplification using RNA transcripts as the source. An initial round of RT-PCR targeting the TCR CDR3 relied on the HTBI primer set. Each CDR3 protein gets one entry after TCRdb re-called the multiplex PCR reads with MiXCR. The sample carries approximately 400,000 distinct CDR3 sequences, approximately 14% recorded once. The material sequenced was blood. This sequence joins TRBV7-3 and TRBJ2-3, with TRBD2 matching 11 bases. The TCR comes from a woman aged 18-29 years with Graves' hyperthyroidism. CDR3 bases: TGTGCCAGCAGCTTAACTCCGGGACTAGCGGACCTGGGCCTGTATTTT. It translates to CASSLTPGLADLGLYF.